This TCR beta chain was recovered during a study of blood T cell repertoires in COVID-19. Study summary: Sample material is recorded as cDNA or gDNA derived from T cells, B-cell-depleted T cells, or PBMCs.

This CDR3 has 14 residues. CDR1 is SGHAT, CDR2 FQNNGV, per germline. After removal of 5 bases from V and 12 bases from J, the junction contained 10 bases not matched to a gene. The data were produced by immunoSEQ multiplex PCR, yet TCRdb's version contains in-frame clones alone and is incomplete. The table includes just over 35,000 clones, roughly 87% detected once. This chain connects TRBV11-2 to TRBJ2-1; 10 nucleotides match TRBD2. The receptor's source is a man in his sixties with acute or convalescent COVID-19. The sample was peripheral blood. The chain's CDR3 is CASSNSGRAGWQFF. As DNA, the CDR3 is TGTGCCAGCAGCAACAGCGGGAGGGCCGGGTGGCAGTTCTTC.